The clone carrying this T cell receptor (beta chain) was seen a few times. What it recognizes is unknown. This sample was included in a study of shared clonotypes between healthy human individuals. Study outcomes and limitations: The study found lower generation probabilities in non-shared clonotypes than in those shared by all four donors.

Trimming left V 6 bases short and J 4 bases short, with 18 bases between. The CDR3 loop spans 15 amino acids. CDR1 is SNHLY and CDR2 is FYNNEI in the germline V gene. TCRdb's table, derived via immunoSEQ multiplex PCR, lists solely in-frame clones and lacks some. The sample lists roughly 1 million clones, about 74% occurring once. This chain connects TRBV2 to TRBJ1-1; D perhaps matches TRBD1 (5 bases). The TCR originated in a man aged 18 to 35 in good health. The sequencing input was memory CD4+ T cells sorted from blood. The subset was: CD45RA-negative fraction. The CDR3 loop is CASRGRYGGGTEAFF. In DNA, the CDR3 is TGTGCCAGCAGGGGTAGATACGGGGGTGGCACTGAAGCTTTCTTT.